The TCR beta chain described here comes from a study of breast tumors, draining lymph nodes, adjacent tissues. Study-level findings and limits: Tumor TCR diversity was below lymph nodes but above nontumor tissue. Data only fit, rather than demonstrated, lymph node origin of most tumor T cells. Most tumor T cells seemingly derive from lymph node, then expand in tumor. Compared with basal-like, luminal-like tumors shared significantly more repertoire with nontumor tissue.

To note about this clonotype: The antigen is unknown.

In TCRdb, the multiplex PCR reads were re-called with MiXCR into one record per CDR3 protein. The table includes 20,000 to 25,000 distinct CDR3 sequences, under 75% detected once. The CDR3 runs 15 residues. Trimming left V 1 base short and J 7 bases short, with 13 bases between. The germline gives CDR1 SGHAT, CDR2 FQNNGV. The sequence derives from a female donor with breast cancer. Some clones in this sample may be carry-over from other donors' samples. The material sequenced was tumor-adjacent breast tissue. The chain links TRBV11-2 to TRBJ1-4, with D uncertain. CDR3 DNA: TGTGCCAGCAGCTTAGGTGGGAGTCTCGGTGAAAAACTGTTTTTT. It yields the protein CASSLGGSLGEKLFF.